These T cell receptor beta chains were read from a single sample in a study of control samples from healthy donors and cancer patients. TCRdb keeps only in-frame clones here, not all; method: immunoSEQ multiplex PCR. This sample has roughly 130,000 clones, with under 95% found just once. The sequenced sample was PBMCs. These receptors were collected from a man aged 45-65 years with head and neck cancer. Both conserved end residues are part of each CDR3. A D gene is named only where the DNA matches it firmly. Only some rows state a clone size, as once, few, many or a class for expanded clones.

J gene: TRBJ2-7; clone size: .; V gene: TRBV10-1; D gene: .; CDR3 DNA: TGCGCCAGCTGGAGACAGGAACCCTACGAGCAGTACTTC; CDR3 protein: CASWRQEPYEQYF
J gene: TRBJ2-7; clone size: .; V gene: TRBV30; D gene: .; CDR3 DNA: TGTGCCTGGAGTGTACCAGGAGTAGTGCTCTACGAGCAGTACTTC; CDR3 protein: CAWSVPGVVLYEQYF
J gene: TRBJ1-1; clone size: few; V gene: TRBV24-1; D gene: .; CDR3 DNA: TGTGCCACCAGATTTGGGAATGAAGCTTTCTTT; CDR3 protein: CATRFGNEAFF
J gene: TRBJ1-1; clone size: .; V gene: TRBV30; D gene: .; CDR3 DNA: TGTGCCTGGTCCTCTGATCAGGGGAAAGCTTTCTTT; CDR3 protein: CAWSSDQGKAFF
J gene: TRBJ2-5; clone size: .; V gene: TRBV3-1/TRBV3-2; D gene: .; CDR3 DNA: TGTGCCAGCAGCCATTGGCAACCTGGGGAGACCCAGTACTTC; CDR3 protein: CASSHWQPGETQYF
J gene: TRBJ2-5; clone size: .; V gene: TRBV28; D gene: TRBD1; CDR3 DNA: TGTGCCAGCAGGATGACAGGGGGCATTGAGACCCAGTACTTC; CDR3 protein: CASRMTGGIETQYF
J gene: TRBJ2-1; clone size: .; V gene: TRBV11-2; D gene: TRBD1; CDR3 DNA: TGTGCCAGCAGCTGGGGGACAGGGGGCTACAATGAGCAGTTCTTC; CDR3 protein: CASSWGTGGYNEQFF
J gene: TRBJ1-2; clone size: .; V gene: TRBV7-2; D gene: .; CDR3 DNA: TGTGCCAGCAGCTTAGTGCCCAGTTTGAACTATGGCTACACCTTC; CDR3 protein: CASSLVPSLNYGYTF
J gene: TRBJ1-6; clone size: .; V gene: TRBV5-6; D gene: .; CDR3 DNA: TGTGCCAGCAGCTTGGACCACTATAATTCACCCCTCCACTTT; CDR3 protein: CASSLDHYNSPLHF
J gene: TRBJ1-5; clone size: .; V gene: TRBV19; D gene: .; CDR3 DNA: TGTGCCAGTAGTGCTGGTTCCGGGACACTTAATCAGCCCCAGCATTTT; CDR3 protein: CASSAGSGTLNQPQHF
J gene: TRBJ2-3; clone size: .; V gene: TRBV7-9; D gene: .; CDR3 DNA: TGTGCCAGCAGCTTAGGGCCGGAAGAAAGCACAGATACGCAGTATTTT; CDR3 protein: CASSLGPEESTDTQYF
J gene: TRBJ1-1; clone size: once; V gene: TRBV7-9; D gene: .; CDR3 DNA: TGTGCCAGCAGCTTGGAAATGAACACTGAAGCTTTCTTT; CDR3 protein: CASSLEMNTEAFF
J gene: TRBJ1-3; clone size: once; V gene: TRBV5-8; D gene: TRBD1; CDR3 DNA: TGTGCCAGCAGTTACAGACAGGGAGCGGGAAACACCATATATTTT; CDR3 protein: CASSYRQGAGNTIYF
J gene: TRBJ2-2; clone size: .; V gene: TRBV6-2/TRBV6-3; D gene: .; CDR3 DNA: TGTGCCAGCAGTTATCTCCTCCGGGCCCCGCGCACCGGGGAGCTGTTTTTT; CDR3 protein: CASSYLLRAPRTGELFF
J gene: TRBJ1-1; clone size: .; V gene: TRBV18; D gene: .; CDR3 DNA: TGTGCCAGCTCACCCGGGAACACTGAAGCTTTCTTT; CDR3 protein: CASSPGNTEAFF
J gene: TRBJ1-5; clone size: .; V gene: TRBV4-3; D gene: .; CDR3 DNA: TGCGCCAGCAGCCAAGATCGACAGTACAATCAGCCCCAGCATTTT; CDR3 protein: CASSQDRQYNQPQHF
J gene: TRBJ1-5; clone size: .; V gene: TRBV5-1; D gene: .; CDR3 DNA: TGCGCCAGCAGCTTGGTGGCGGGCCCGAATCAGCCCCAGCATTTT; CDR3 protein: CASSLVAGPNQPQHF
J gene: TRBJ1-1; clone size: .; V gene: TRBV19; D gene: .; CDR3 DNA: TGTGCCAGTACGGGGGAGTGGGGCGTAGATGAAGCTTTCTTT; CDR3 protein: CASTGEWGVDEAFF
J gene: TRBJ2-7; clone size: .; V gene: TRBV10-3; D gene: .; CDR3 DNA: TGTGCCATCAGTGACACGGGGGCGGACGAGCAGTACTTC; CDR3 protein: CAISDTGADEQYF
J gene: TRBJ1-1; clone size: .; V gene: TRBV18; D gene: .; CDR3 DNA: TGTGCCAGCTCACCACGGGGGGCGGAAGCTTTCTTT; CDR3 protein: CASSPRGAEAFF
J gene: TRBJ1-4; clone size: once; V gene: TRBV10-3; D gene: TRBD1; CDR3 DNA: TGTGCCATCAGTGAGCAAGGGACAGTTCTCAAGTTT; CDR3 protein: CAISEQGTVLKF
J gene: TRBJ2-6; clone size: .; V gene: TRBV4-3; D gene: .; CDR3 DNA: TGCGCCAGCAGCCAAGCACCGGCGGTCGTCGCCAACGTCCTGACTTTC; CDR3 protein: CASSQAPAVVANVLTF
J gene: TRBJ2-2; clone size: once; V gene: TRBV30; D gene: .; CDR3 DNA: TGTGCCTGGAGTGTACGATCGGTGACCGGGGAGCTGTTTTTT; CDR3 protein: CAWSVRSVTGELFF
J gene: TRBJ1-1; clone size: .; V gene: TRBV7-6; D gene: .; CDR3 DNA: TGTGCCAGCAGCTTAGCCGGGGGGAACACTGAAGCTTTCTTT; CDR3 protein: CASSLAGGNTEAFF
J gene: TRBJ2-7; clone size: .; V gene: TRBV5-1; D gene: TRBD1; CDR3 DNA: TGCGCCAGCAGCTTGGAAGGACAGGGGAGCTCCTACGAGCAGTACTTC; CDR3 protein: CASSLEGQGSSYEQYF
J gene: TRBJ2-2; clone size: .; V gene: TRBV7-9; D gene: .; CDR3 DNA: TGTGCCAGCAGCCCTTACACCGGGGAGCTGTTTTTT; CDR3 protein: CASSPYTGELFF
J gene: TRBJ2-1; clone size: .; V gene: TRBV4-2; D gene: .; CDR3 DNA: TGTGCCAGCAGCCAAGGGGGAACGGGACGCGAGCAGTTCTTC; CDR3 protein: CASSQGGTGREQFF
J gene: TRBJ1-2; clone size: once; V gene: TRBV4-1; D gene: .; CDR3 DNA: TGCGCCAGCAGCCAAGAACACGCTGATGGCTACACCTTC; CDR3 protein: CASSQEHADGYTF
J gene: TRBJ1-1; clone size: .; V gene: TRBV10-2; D gene: TRBD1; CDR3 DNA: TGCGCCAGCGCCGGACAGGGGATGAACACTGAAGCTTTCTTT; CDR3 protein: CASAGQGMNTEAFF
J gene: TRBJ1-5; clone size: .; V gene: TRBV6-5; D gene: .; CDR3 DNA: TGTGCCAGCAGCGATACGTTAAATCAGCCCCAGCATTTT; CDR3 protein: CASSDTLNQPQHF
J gene: TRBJ2-7; clone size: many; V gene: TRBV7-8; D gene: .; CDR3 DNA: TGTGCCAGCAGCTCATACTACGAGCAGTACTTC; CDR3 protein: CASSSYYEQYF
J gene: TRBJ2-5; clone size: .; V gene: TRBV7-3; D gene: .; CDR3 DNA: TGTGCCAGCAGCCCTCTCCCCCCCCCAAGATCCCAGTACTTC; CDR3 protein: CASSPLPPPRSQYF
J gene: TRBJ2-2; clone size: .; V gene: TRBV5-1; D gene: .; CDR3 DNA: TGCGCCAGCAGCTTGTTCGGCAGGAGGAACACCGGGGAGCTGTTTTTT; CDR3 protein: CASSLFGRRNTGELFF
J gene: TRBJ1-2; clone size: .; V gene: TRBV7-9; D gene: .; CDR3 DNA: TGTGCCAGCAGCCCCCGGGGGGGCGTCGGCTACACCTTC; CDR3 protein: CASSPRGGVGYTF
J gene: TRBJ1-6; clone size: .; V gene: TRBV28; D gene: .; CDR3 DNA: TGTGCCAGCAGTTTACGGTTTAATAATTCACCCCTCCACTTT; CDR3 protein: CASSLRFNNSPLHF
J gene: TRBJ2-1; clone size: .; V gene: TRBV3-1/TRBV3-2; D gene: .; CDR3 DNA: TGTGCCAGCAGCCAAGGGGGGGCCGAGGGGCCCTACAATGAGCAGTTCTTC; CDR3 protein: CASSQGGAEGPYNEQFF
J gene: TRBJ2-7; clone size: .; V gene: TRBV11-1; D gene: TRBD1; CDR3 DNA: TGTGCCAGCGGCTTCGGACAGGGATGGGGCGAGCAGTACTTC; CDR3 protein: CASGFGQGWGEQYF
J gene: TRBJ1-2; clone size: .; V gene: TRBV4-3; D gene: TRBD1; CDR3 DNA: TGCGCCAGCAGCCCGGGACAGGGCGGCTACACCTTC; CDR3 protein: CASSPGQGGYTF
J gene: TRBJ2-5; clone size: once; V gene: TRBV28; D gene: TRBD2; CDR3 DNA: TGTGCCAGCAGTTCCGGGACTAGAAGGGAAGAGACCCAGTACTTC; CDR3 protein: CASSSGTRREETQYF
J gene: TRBJ1-2; clone size: .; V gene: TRBV7-2; D gene: .; CDR3 DNA: TGTGCCAGCAGCCCGGCAATGGACAGCTATGGCTACACCTTC; CDR3 protein: CASSPAMDSYGYTF
J gene: TRBJ2-1; clone size: .; V gene: TRBV7-9; D gene: TRBD1; CDR3 DNA: TGTGCCAGCGGGGACAGGGGCGGAGGTGAGCAGTTCTTC; CDR3 protein: CASGDRGGGEQFF
J gene: TRBJ1-2; clone size: .; V gene: TRBV10-1; D gene: .; CDR3 DNA: TGCGCCAGCAGAATTAAAATCGGGATCACAGATGGCTACACCTTC; CDR3 protein: CASRIKIGITDGYTF
J gene: TRBJ2-2; clone size: .; V gene: TRBV19; D gene: .; CDR3 DNA: TGTGCCAGCGGGGACACCGGGGAGCTGTTTTTT; CDR3 protein: CASGDTGELFF
J gene: TRBJ2-5; clone size: .; V gene: TRBV4-1; D gene: .; CDR3 DNA: TGCGCCAGCAGCGGGCGAACTCAAGAGACCCAGTACTTC; CDR3 protein: CASSGRTQETQYF
J gene: TRBJ1-5; clone size: .; V gene: TRBV5-8; D gene: .; CDR3 DNA: TGTGCCAGCAGGCGGACCCCACGGAGTCAGCCCCAGCATTTT; CDR3 protein: CASRRTPRSQPQHF
J gene: TRBJ2-7; clone size: .; V gene: TRBV18; D gene: .; CDR3 DNA: TGTGCCAGCTCTGAGGACAGTACCTACGAGCAGTACTTC; CDR3 protein: CASSEDSTYEQYF
J gene: TRBJ2-7; clone size: .; V gene: TRBV10-3; D gene: .; CDR3 DNA: TGTGCCATCAGTGGGGGTCTTTACGAGCAGTACTTC; CDR3 protein: CAISGGLYEQYF
J gene: TRBJ1-2; clone size: .; V gene: TRBV5-6; D gene: TRBD1; CDR3 DNA: TGTGCCAGCAGCTTGGCCGGACAGGCACTTGGTGGCTACACCTTC; CDR3 protein: CASSLAGQALGGYTF
J gene: TRBJ1-5; clone size: .; V gene: TRBV29-1; D gene: .; CDR3 DNA: TGCAGCGTGTTGTCAGGGACCTTAGAATCGCCCCAGCATTTT; CDR3 protein: CSVLSGTLESPQHF
J gene: TRBJ1-2; clone size: .; V gene: TRBV12-3/TRBV12-4; D gene: .; CDR3 DNA: TGTGCCAGCAGCAAGCAGGCCTATGGCTACACCTTC; CDR3 protein: CASSKQAYGYTF
J gene: TRBJ2-1; clone size: once; V gene: TRBV6-5; D gene: .; CDR3 DNA: TGTGCCAGCAGTTGGGCCTCCTACAATGAGCAGTTCTTC; CDR3 protein: CASSWASYNEQFF
J gene: TRBJ2-3; clone size: few; V gene: TRBV9; D gene: TRBD2; CDR3 DNA: TGTGCCAGCAGCCTCCGACTAGCGGGGGACACAGATACGCAGTATTTT; CDR3 protein: CASSLRLAGDTDTQYF
J gene: TRBJ1-4; clone size: .; V gene: TRBV9; D gene: TRBD1; CDR3 DNA: TGTGCCAGCAGCCCACAACAGGGGGTTAATGGAAAACTGTTTTTT; CDR3 protein: CASSPQQGVNGKLFF